Shown below are 20 T cell receptor beta chains from a single sample sequenced in a study of CD8 T cells in ankylosing spondylitis (dated 2017 in TCRdb). Paper-wide results and their limitations: A TCR beta motif made up of several highly homologous amino acid variants appeared to be characteristic of blood from ankylosing spondylitis patients.

The receptor library was made with 5' RACE. Sequencing was performed on an Illumina HiSeq 2500. TCRdb ran its own pipeline on the public reads, namely fastp trimming at Q25 and MiXCR clone calling, and kept in-frame beta chains. Each entry is one CDR3 protein sequence, shown with its most common DNA and genes. The sample includes roughly 490,000 distinct CDR3 sequences, with 5.3% observed a single time. Around 3.5% of the sample comes from the top ten. These receptors' targets are unknown. The sequenced sample consisted of blood, either unsorted or a sorted T cell fraction (not recorded which). The source is a male donor with ankylosing spondylitis.

This clonotype was picked up many times. The chain is built from TRBV7-8 and TRBJ2-2; D gene unclear. This CDR3 spans 14 amino acids. Germline loops: CDR1 SGHVS, CDR2 FQNEAQ. V lost 5 bases to trimming and J lost 2 bases, with 9 bases between them. In DNA form, the CDR3 reads TGTGCCAGCAGCCCGCAGGCAAACACCGGGGAGCTGTTTTTT. The encoded protein is CASSPQANTGELFF.

In regard to this clonotype: This may come from a read error, since a much larger clone is one base off. The chain links TRBV29-1 to TRBJ1-3; D is uncertain. V was shortened by 7 bases and J by 0 bases, with 10 bases between the two germline ends. This CDR3 contains 13 residues. Germline V gene lookup returns CDR1 SQVTM and CDR2 ANQGSEA. CDR3 nucleotide sequence: TGCAGCGCTGAGGGCCGCTCTGGAAACACCATATATTTT. This sequence encodes CSAEGRSGNTIYF.

Ten or more counts support this clonotype. This rearrangement joins TRBV10-3 to TRBJ1-5, with D tentatively TRBD1 (5 bases). V was clipped by 8 bases and J by 2 bases, with 13 bases between them. From germline, CDR1 is ENHRY and CDR2 SYGVKD. The CDR3 consists of 14 residues. CDR3 in amino acids: CAIARARGNQPQHF. Written as DNA, the CDR3 is TGTGCCATCGCGCGGGCCAGGGGCAATCAGCCCCAGCATTTT.

This clonotype was seen ten or more times. V usage is TRBV29-1 and J usage is TRBJ1-2; TRBD1 is a possible D gene (5 bases). Germline values: CDR1 SQVTM, CDR2 ANQGSEA. V lost 5 bases to trimming and J lost 4 bases, with 11 bases between them. The CDR3 is made up of 12 amino acids. This CDR3 reads CSVLRDSYGYTF. CDR3 bases: TGCAGCGTTCTCCGAGACAGCTATGGCTACACCTTC.

This chain links TRBV7-9 with TRBJ2-7, with TRBD2 as a possible D gene (7 bases). V was trimmed by 1 base and J by 3 bases, leaving 19 bases between them. Per germline, CDR1 SEHNR and CDR2 FQNEAQ (reference sequence). CDR3 length: 17 residues. CDR3 sequence reads: CASSLDRGALPLYEQYF. For the CDR3, the DNA is TGTGCCAGCAGCTTAGATCGGGGGGCCCTCCCCCTCTACGAGCAGTACTTC.

There are many counts of this clonotype. This sequence joins TRBV4-1 and TRBJ1-2; D possibly corresponds to TRBD1 (6 bases). Germline loops: CDR1 MGHRA, CDR2 YSYEKL. The V end lost 0 bases, the J end lost 2 bases, and 13 bases lay between the germline ends. The CDR3 totals 16 residues. This CDR3 reads CASSQDRSGQNYGYTF. CDR3 nucleotides: TGCGCCAGCAGCCAAGATCGATCTGGACAGAACTATGGCTACACCTTC.

This clonotype appeared many times. The V call is TRBV7-2, the J call TRBJ1-2; weak D call: TRBD1 (5 bases). The V and J ends lost 1 base and 1 base respectively, with 16 bases between them. The germline V gene has CDR1 SGHTA and CDR2 FQGNSA. CDR3 length: 17 residues. The CDR3 spells CASSLVSGTAINYGYTF. DNA for the CDR3: TGTGCCAGCAGCTTAGTGTCCGGGACGGCGATTAACTATGGCTACACCTTC. The full variable domain, with the rest looked up from reference TRBV7-2 and TRBJ1-2, is GAGVSQSPSNKVTEKGKDVELRCDPISGHTALYWYRQSLGQGLEFLIYFQGNSAPDKSGLPSDRFSAERTGGSVSTLTIQRTQQEDSAVYLCASSLVSGTAINYGYTFGSGTRLTVV.

This clonotype was counted ten times or more. V usage is TRBV20-1 and J usage is TRBJ1-5; D unclear. The CDR3 consists of 12 residues. V shed 5 bases and J shed 5 bases, with 10 bases lying between them. Germline V gives CDR1 DFQATT, CDR2 SNEGSKA (reference sequence). This CDR3 is CSAGSIYQPQHF. The DNA for the CDR3 is TGCAGTGCTGGGTCCATTTATCAGCCCCAGCATTTT.

This clonotype was seen at least ten times. This chain links TRBV11-2 with TRBJ2-7, with 13 nucleotides matching TRBD2. The CDR3 is 20 residues long. With 6 bases clipped from V and 4 bases from J, the junction kept 21 bases outside the gene matches. The germline CDR1 and CDR2 sequences are SGHAT and FQNNGV. The CDR3 region has the DNA TGTGCCAGCAGAACCCTAAGTAATCGACTAGCGGGAGGAGCAGTATACGAGCAGTACTTC. As protein: CASRTLSNRLAGGAVYEQYF.

The sample holds many counts of this clonotype. The chain is built from TRBV4-3 and TRBJ2-7; D is unresolved. With 1 base removed from V and 4 bases from J, the gap between germline ends came to 14 bases. CDR3 size: 15 residues. CDR1 and CDR2 (germline): LGHNA, YSLEER. In DNA, the CDR3 is TGCGCCAGCAGCCAAGCAAGGGCCACCGGTTACGAGCAGTACTTC. Protein product: CASSQARATGYEQYF.

The table lists this clonotype with a few counts. The chain is built from TRBV3-1 and TRBJ2-1; 11 bases match TRBD2. Germline V gene lookup returns CDR1 LGHDT and CDR2 YNNKEL (reference sequence). After removal of 4 bases from V and 6 bases from J, the junction contained 8 bases not matched to a gene. This CDR3 is built from 16 residues. CDR3 DNA: TGTGCCAGCAGCCTTCTCGTGACTAGCGGGGCCAATGAGCAGTTCTTC. Protein: CASSLLVTSGANEQFF.

A word on this clonotype: One base away lies a much larger clone, so this may be a sequencing read error. This sequence joins TRBV4-1 and TRBJ2-2; 9 bases fit TRBD2. V was clipped by 3 bases and J by 8 bases; unmatched bases: 7. Germline V gene sequence: CDR1 MGHRA, CDR2 YSYEKL. The CDR3 sequence is 15 residues long. In nucleotides, the CDR3 is TGCGCCAGCAGCCACGATAGAAGCGGGAGGGGGGAGCTGTTTTTT. It is translated as CASSHDRSGRGELFF.

This clonotype was found many times. The chain has TRBV7-8 and TRBJ2-7; D may match TRBD1 or TRBD2 (5 bases each). Germline V gene data show CDR1 as SGHVS and CDR2 as FQNEAQ. Trimming took off 4 bases at V and 0 bases at J, with 13 bases between the two ends. The length of the CDR3 is 15 residues. The CDR3 sequence: CASSSTGRLSYEQYF. The CDR3 coding sequence is TGTGCCAGCAGCTCAACGGGACGGCTCTCCTACGAGCAGTACTTC.

This clonotype has a count of ten or more. The chain is built from TRBV5-1 and TRBJ2-7, with TRBD2 matching over 9 bases. This CDR3 contains 15 residues. The V gene end was trimmed by 0 bases and the J gene end by 3 bases; junction bases not matched to a gene: 4. Germline CDR1 reads SGHRS; CDR2 reads YFSETQ. In DNA form, the CDR3 reads TGCGCCAGCAGCTTGGGGCGGGAGGGCTTCTACGAGCAGTACTTC. Translating it yields CASSLGREGFYEQYF.

This clonotype was counted at least ten times. The V gene is TRBV20-1, the J gene TRBJ2-5; D may be TRBD1 (6 bases). Germline V gene lookup returns CDR1 DFQATT and CDR2 SNEGSKA (reference sequence). This CDR3 spans 12 amino acids. CDR3 sequence reads: CSASPGEETQYF. Written as DNA, the CDR3 is TGCAGCGCATCGCCAGGGGAAGAGACCCAGTACTTC.

This clonotype was seen repeatedly, ten times or more. V usage is TRBV7-6 and J usage is TRBJ2-7; 9 positions agree with TRBD1. V was clipped by 6 bases and J by 6 bases; unmatched bases: 12. Looked up from germline, CDR1 is SGHVS and CDR2 is FNYEAQ. The CDR3 covers 15 residues. CDR3 residues: CASSPGQGTLSEQYF. The CDR3 bases are TGTGCCAGCAGTCCCGGACAGGGGACTTTGTCCGAGCAGTACTTC.

The sample holds a few counts of this clonotype. The chain uses TRBV11-2 and TRBJ2-3; no firm D call. The CDR3 covers 15 residues. Per germline, CDR1 SGHAT and CDR2 FQNNGV. With 8 bases removed from V and 0 bases from J, the gap between germline ends came to 15 bases. Written as DNA, the CDR3 is TGTGCCAGCGGGCCAGGAACCCACAGCACAGATACGCAGTATTTT. Its translation is CASGPGTHSTDTQYF.

Many counts were recorded for this clonotype. The CDR3 loop reads CSAGLAGGPGGELFF. CDR3 DNA: TGCAGTGCTGGGCTAGCGGGAGGGCCTGGCGGGGAGCTGTTTTTT. This chain connects TRBV20-1 to TRBJ2-2; 12 bases match TRBD2. The CDR3 runs 15 residues. J was trimmed by 7 bases and V by 5 bases; bases with no gene match: 8. Germline CDR1 is DFQATT and CDR2 is SNEGSKA (reference sequence).

The chain joins TRBV4-1 to TRBJ2-5, with D perhaps matching TRBD1 (6 bases). Per the germline V gene, CDR1 is MGHRA and CDR2 is YSYEKL. The CDR3 sequence is 13 residues long. Trimming cost V 4 bases and J 5 bases, with 11 bases left between them. The CDR3 coding sequence is TGCGCCAGCAGCCCCTCCACAGGGGAGACCCAGTACTTC. Translating gives CASSPSTGETQYF.

In this sample, this clonotype turned up many times. The CDR3 nucleotides are TGCAGCGTTGAAGACCCGAGGGTTAACACCGGGGAGCTGTTTTTT. It is translated as CSVEDPRVNTGELFF. The rearrangement joins TRBV29-1 to TRBJ2-2, with D possibly being TRBD2 (5 bases). Between the trimmed V and J ends, which lost 0 bases and 2 bases, there was a span of 10 bases. Germline V gene lookup returns CDR1 SQVTM and CDR2 ANQGSEA. The CDR3 totals 15 residues.